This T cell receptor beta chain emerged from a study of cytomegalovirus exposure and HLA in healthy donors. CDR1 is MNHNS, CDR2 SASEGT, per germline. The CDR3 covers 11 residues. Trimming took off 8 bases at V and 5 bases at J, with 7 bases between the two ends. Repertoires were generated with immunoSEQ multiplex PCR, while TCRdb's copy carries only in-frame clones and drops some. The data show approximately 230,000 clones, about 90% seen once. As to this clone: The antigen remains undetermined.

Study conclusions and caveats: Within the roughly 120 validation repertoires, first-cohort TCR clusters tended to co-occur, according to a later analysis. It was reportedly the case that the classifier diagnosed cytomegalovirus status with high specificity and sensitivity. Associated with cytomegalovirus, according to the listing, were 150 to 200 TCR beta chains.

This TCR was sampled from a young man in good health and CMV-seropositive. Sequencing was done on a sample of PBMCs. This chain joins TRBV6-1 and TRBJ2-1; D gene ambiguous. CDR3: CASPTNNEQFF. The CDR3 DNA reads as TGTGCCAGCCCGACCAACAATGAGCAGTTCTTC.